This is a list of T cell receptor beta chains from one sample in a study of monozygotic twins with inflammatory bowel disease. TCRdb reprocessed the 5' RACE reads; each CDR3 protein has one entry and no DNA is given. The sample has roughly 330,000 distinct CDR3 sequences, and its top ten clones hold under 2.5%. Sequenced material: blood. The receptor source for this set is a human donor with ulcerative colitis or Crohn's disease, or a healthy co-twin of an affected twin (not recorded which). The CDR3 runs from the conserved cysteine through the conserved F or W.

V gene	J gene	CDR3 protein
TRBV7-8	TRBJ2-1	CVSSLVLGLAGGNEQFF
TRBV2	TRBJ2-2	CASRPDIGELFF
TRBV10-2	TRBJ2-2	CASSESITDTGELFF
TRBV28	TRBJ1-6	CASSFGTENSPLHF
TRBV14	TRBJ2-1	CASSREGQRYNEQFF
TRBV14	TRBJ1-6	CASSQESSNSPLHF
TRBV5-1	TRBJ2-7	CASSLGTSGMTIYEQYF
TRBV5-1	TRBJ2-7	CASSLAGYYEQYF
TRBV7-9	TRBJ2-7	CASSHGAGEQYF
TRBV12-3/TRBV12-4	TRBJ2-7	CASSPISGGAGEQYF
TRBV5-1	TRBJ2-5	CASIKGQGAQTQYF
TRBV24-1	TRBJ2-5	CATSDQPSRGKETQYF
TRBV4-1	TRBJ1-2	CASSPEGQGLSGYTF
TRBV28	TRBJ2-2	CASRPNPGQGPLFF
TRBV7-9	TRBJ1-2	CASSLRGYGYTF
TRBV11-2	TRBJ2-7	CASSYGALAGGKSYEQYF
TRBV7-3	TRBJ1-2	CASSLGRSNYGYTF
TRBV20-1	TRBJ1-2	CSARDIGSNYVYTF
TRBV5-1	TRBJ2-2	CASSSTIGQGASGELFF
TRBV2	TRBJ2-3	CASSLTPDRGYSTDTQYF
TRBV20-1	TRBJ2-3	CSAIARRTDTQYF
TRBV5-1	TRBJ2-3	CASLEGTGADTQYF
TRBV28	TRBJ2-7	CASSPDRVTYEQYF
TRBV6-5	TRBJ2-4	CASRLTGRNIQYF
TRBV29-1	TRBJ2-3	CSVEDRLATVVDTQYF
TRBV9	TRBJ2-1	CASSVGGQEVEQFF
TRBV15	TRBJ2-1	CATSTTLAGRTNEQFF
TRBV20-1	TRBJ2-5	CSAKVVAGGQVETQYF
TRBV20-1	TRBJ2-5	CSAILSGGRVGTQYF
TRBV9	TRBJ2-2	CASSVGFGGELFF
TRBV27	TRBJ1-5	CATGWGRQPQHF
TRBV4-3	TRBJ1-2	CASSQGGPNYGYTF
TRBV7-9	TRBJ2-5	CASSLSQGRQETQYF
TRBV4-1	TRBJ2-1	CASSPTGTGQSYNEQFF
TRBV5-6	TRBJ2-4	CASSFGQAIIQYF
TRBV10-3	TRBJ2-2	CAISDPQGNTGELFF
TRBV5-1	TRBJ2-1	CASSPALGGSSYNEQFF
TRBV5-5	TRBJ1-1	CASSAPGNTNTEAFF
TRBV4-1	TRBJ2-3	CASSQVQTGGEADTQYF
TRBV20-1	TRBJ2-7	CSASLAGTYEQYF
TRBV12-3/TRBV12-4	TRBJ2-1	CASSLESVWGTYNEQFF
TRBV4-1	TRBJ2-7	CASSHPVRGKSSYEQYF
TRBV28	TRBJ2-7	CASRVAFLASRTGIYEQYF
TRBV7-6	TRBJ1-4	CASSFQGGRSEKLFF
TRBV6-1	TRBJ2-7	CASSEDGSGSWGEQYF
TRBV11-2	TRBJ1-1	CASSLRMADTEAFF